Below, 17 T cell receptor beta chains from the same sample are listed, as sequenced in a study of blood T cell repertoires in COVID-19. The method was immunoSEQ multiplex PCR; TCRdb's version includes in-frame clones alone and lacks a portion of them. Of approximately 200,000 clones listed, 87% are singletons. The specimen sequenced was PBMCs or T cells enriched from blood (not recorded which). The receptors originated from a woman aged 25 to 39 who had recovered from COVID-19.

The chain is built from TRBV16 and TRBJ1-2; D is uncertain. The germline gives CDR1 KGHSY, CDR2 FQNENV. The CDR3 consists of 13 residues. The V end lost 4 bases, the J end lost 7 bases, and 13 bases lay between the germline ends. The CDR3 loop reads CASSLEGRSGYTF. As DNA, the CDR3 is TGTGCCAGCAGCCTCGAGGGCCGGAGTGGCTACACCTTC.

The chain has TRBV29-1 and TRBJ2-7; 10 bases map to TRBD2. J was trimmed by 6 bases and V by 1 base; bases with no gene match: 6. The germline gives CDR1 SQVTM, CDR2 ANQGSEA. CDR3 length: 14 residues. In DNA form, the CDR3 reads TGCAGCGTTGAAGTGGCTAGCGGGGGCGGCGAGCAGTACTTC. As protein: CSVEVASGGGEQYF.

The gene calls are TRBV18 and TRBJ1-3; 7 bases map to TRBD1. V was clipped by 5 bases and J by 0 bases; unmatched bases: 4. This CDR3 is 15 amino acids long. Looked up from germline, CDR1 is KGHSH and CDR2 is LQKENI. The CDR3, as DNA: TGTGCCAGCTCAGCCCAGGGGGACTCTGGAAACACCATATATTTT. It translates to CASSAQGDSGNTIYF. Based on the CDR3 plus reference TRBV18 and TRBJ1-3, the full variable domain is NAGVMQNPRHLVRRRGQEARLRCSPMKGHSHVYWYRQLPEEGLKFMVYLQKENIIDESGMPKERFSAEFPKEGPSILRIQQVVRGDSAAYFCASSAQGDSGNTIYFGEGSWLTVV.

Here the CDR3 DNA reads TGTGCCAGCTCACCCGAAAGGGGTAATGAGCAGTTCTTC. As protein: CASSPERGNEQFF. The rearrangement uses TRBV18 and TRBJ2-1, with D perhaps matching TRBD1 (5 bases). The CDR3 consists of 13 residues. Germline values: CDR1 KGHSH, CDR2 LQKENI. V lost 3 bases, J lost 7 bases, and 10 bases lay in between.

Details on this clone: Other DNA variants within this sample encode the same CDR3. This chain uses TRBV19 with TRBJ1-2, with TRBD1 identical over 8 bases. Germline V lookup: CDR1 LNHDA, CDR2 SQIVND (reference sequence). The CDR3 runs to 14 residues. The junction had 7 bases not matched to a gene; V was cut back by 6 bases and J by 4 bases. CDR3 nucleotide sequence: TGTGCCAGTAGAGACGGACAGGGCGGCTATGGCTACACCTTC. Its protein product is CASRDGQGGYGYTF.

The chain uses TRBV7-2 and TRBJ1-3; 7 bases map to TRBD1. The CDR3 has 15 residues. Trimming took 1 base from V and 3 from J; bases not matched to a gene: 3. CDR1 and CDR2 from the germline V gene are SGHTA and FQGNSA. Written as DNA, the CDR3 is TGTGCCAGCAGCTTAGACAGGGGAGGTGGAAACACCATATATTTT. Translated: CASSLDRGGGNTIYF.

The chain uses TRBV9 and TRBJ1-3; possible D gene TRBD1, 5 bases. The CDR3 length is 16 residues. CDR1 is SGDLS, CDR2 YYNGEE, per germline. Trimming shortened V by 4 bases and J by 1 base, and 15 bases separated the two germline ends. The CDR3 DNA is TGTGCCAGCAGCCCAACAGGTTGGGGATCTGGAAACACCATATATTTT. Protein: CASSPTGWGSGNTIYF.

The genes are TRBV5-1 and TRBJ1-5; 11 nucleotides agree with TRBD1. V shed 4 bases, J shed 4 bases, and the junction held 4 bases outside the gene matches. This CDR3 has 15 amino acids. Germline lookup yields CDR1 SGHRS and CDR2 YFSETQ. The CDR3 reads CASSRTGGENQPQHF. CDR3 in DNA: TGCGCCAGCAGCCGGACAGGGGGCGAGAATCAGCCCCAGCATTTT.

This chain uses TRBV7-3 with TRBJ2-7, with 7 bases identical to TRBD1. CDR3 length equals 14 residues. Germline-derived CDR1 and CDR2 are SGHTA and FQGTGA. V trimming: 5 bases; J trimming: 4 bases; junction bases outside the gene matches: 8. The CDR3 loop reads CASSPAGGVYEQYF. The CDR3 coding sequence is TGTGCCAGCAGCCCCGCAGGGGGAGTATACGAGCAGTACTTC.

V is TRBV5-5 and J is TRBJ2-3; 12 nucleotides align to TRBD2. The CDR3 loop spans 16 amino acids. With V trimmed by 2 bases and J by 1 base, 2 bases remained unmatched. The germline V gene has CDR1 SGHKS and CDR2 YYEKEE (reference sequence). CDR3 amino acids: CASSFLAGGGTDTQYF. As DNA, the CDR3 is TGTGCCAGCAGCTTCCTAGCGGGAGGGGGCACAGATACGCAGTATTTT.

The rearrangement joins TRBV6-5 to TRBJ2-5; maybe TRBD1 (5 bases). This CDR3 has 13 residues. From germline, CDR1 is MNHEY and CDR2 SVGAGI. Trimming shortened V by 2 bases and J by 5 bases, and 9 bases separated the two germline ends. The DNA of the CDR3 is TGTGCCAGCAGTTACATCGCAGGGGAGACCCAGTACTTC. Translation: CASSYIAGETQYF.

The chain combines TRBV20-1 with TRBJ1-2; no reliable D call. This CDR3 spans 14 amino acids. Germline V gives CDR1 DFQATT, CDR2 SNEGSKA (reference sequence). Trimming stripped 3 bases from V and 7 bases from J, with 18 bases between. The CDR3 spells CSASSGAGRPGYTF. DNA of the CDR3: TGCAGTGCTAGTTCAGGCGCTGGCCGTCCTGGCTACACCTTC.

Points on this clone: Different DNA sequences within this sample yield the same CDR3. The rearrangement uses TRBV6-5 and TRBJ1-3; the D gene is possibly TRBD1 (5 bases). Trimming shortened V by 0 bases and J by 0 bases, and 9 bases separated the two germline ends. CDR3 length: 16 amino acids. Germline CDR1 MNHEY, CDR2 SVGAGI. The CDR3, as DNA: TGTGCCAGCAGTTACTCTTTAAGGGGCTCTGGAAACACCATATATTTT. It specifies CASSYSLRGSGNTIYF.

This chain links TRBV29-1 with TRBJ1-3; 9 bases align to TRBD1. CDR3 size: 13 residues. V lost 5 bases, J lost 8 bases, and 7 bases stayed unmatched. CDR1 and CDR2 from the germline V gene are SQVTM and ANQGSEA. The CDR3 loop is CSVLPGQGDTIYF. The CDR3 nucleotides read TGCAGCGTTTTGCCGGGACAGGGTGACACCATATATTTT.

This clone was detected only once. The J gene is TRBJ2-7, the V gene TRBV29-1; 11 nucleotides align to TRBD2. Trimming removed 3 bases from V and 4 bases from J; junction bases left unmatched: 14. CDR1 and CDR2 (germline): SQVTM, ANQGSEA. CDR3 size: 17 residues. Here the CDR3 DNA reads TGCAGCGTTGAGAGACCCACTAGCGGGAGCTCTAGATACGAGCAGTACTTC. Its translation is CSVERPTSGSSRYEQYF.

The chain's CDR3 is CASRRTGVSTDTQYF. The CDR3 DNA reads as TGTGCCAGCCGCCGGACAGGGGTTTCCACAGATACGCAGTATTTT. The chain recombines TRBV28 with TRBJ2-3, with 9 positions matching TRBD1. The ends lost 8 bases at V and 2 bases at J; junction bases unmatched: 8. The V gene's germline CDR1 is MDHEN and CDR2 SYDVKM. The CDR3 has 15 residues.

The chain joins TRBV5-1 to TRBJ2-5, with D tentatively TRBD2 (6 bases). V was trimmed by 0 bases and J by 5 bases, leaving 14 bases between them. Germline CDR1 and CDR2: SGHRS and YFSETQ. CDR3 length: 15 amino acids. The CDR3 nucleotides are TGCGCCAGCAGCTTGGCCACGGGAGTTCAGGAGACCCAGTACTTC. Translated, it gives CASSLATGVQETQYF. The variable domain in full, with the rest retrieved from reference TRBV5-1 and TRBJ2-5, is KAGVTQTPRYLIKTRGQQVTLSCSPISGHRSVSWYQQTPGQGLQFLFEYFSETQRNKGNFPGRFSGRQFSNSRSEMNVSTLELGDSALYLCASSLATGVQETQYFGPGTRLLVL.